Sequencing of this T cell receptor (beta chain) was carried out in a study of PD-1 blockade in classical Hodgkin lymphoma. The study, taken as a whole, reports: Newly diagnosed patients were reported to start with lower TCR diversity than healthy donors.

Time point noted: cycle 4 day 1 (C4D1), after 6 weeks of nivolumab. With no exception, relapse followed autologous stem cell transplantation in all patients, and brentuximab vedotin exposure varied. Using immunoSEQ multiplex PCR, the repertoire was profiled, and TCRdb retains in-frame clones only, with some absent. The data show tens of thousands of clones, about 90% seen once. CDR1 and CDR2 from the germline V gene are SEHNR and FQNEAQ (reference sequence). The V end lost 7 bases, the J end lost 0 bases, and 12 bases lay between the germline ends. This CDR3 comprises 14 residues. Points on this clone: What it binds is unknown.

This TCR derives from a human donor with classical Hodgkin lymphoma. The source was peripheral blood mononuclear cells (PBMCs), collected before the fourth cycle of nivolumab. V and J are TRBV7-9 and TRBJ1-2; D remains unclear. CDR3 protein: CASTHSHPNYGYTF. The DNA of the CDR3 is TGTGCCAGCACCCACAGCCATCCTAACTATGGCTACACCTTC.